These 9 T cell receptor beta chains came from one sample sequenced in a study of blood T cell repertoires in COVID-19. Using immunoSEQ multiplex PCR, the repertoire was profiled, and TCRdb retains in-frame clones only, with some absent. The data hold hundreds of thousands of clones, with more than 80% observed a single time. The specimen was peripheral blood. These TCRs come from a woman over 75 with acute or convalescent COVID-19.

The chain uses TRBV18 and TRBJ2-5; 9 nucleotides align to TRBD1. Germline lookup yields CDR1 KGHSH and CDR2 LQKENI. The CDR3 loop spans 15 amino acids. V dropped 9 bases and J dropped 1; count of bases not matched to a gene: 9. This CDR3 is CASSQETGGQETQYF. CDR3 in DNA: TGTGCCAGTTCGCAGGAGACAGGGGGCCAAGAGACCCAGTACTTC.

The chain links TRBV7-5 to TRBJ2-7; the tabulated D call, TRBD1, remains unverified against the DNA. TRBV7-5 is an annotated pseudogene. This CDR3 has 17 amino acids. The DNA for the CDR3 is TGTGCCAGAAGCACAAAAACCGATTCTTGGGCGACCTACGAGCAGTACTTC. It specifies CARSTKTDSWATYEQYF.

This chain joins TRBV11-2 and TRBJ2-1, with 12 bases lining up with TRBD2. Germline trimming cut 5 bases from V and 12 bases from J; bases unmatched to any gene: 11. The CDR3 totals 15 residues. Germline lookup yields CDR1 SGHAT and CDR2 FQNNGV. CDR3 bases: TGTGCCAGCAGCCCTCCGGGACTAGCGGGTTTGGGGCAGTTCTTC. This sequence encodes CASSPPGLAGLGQFF.

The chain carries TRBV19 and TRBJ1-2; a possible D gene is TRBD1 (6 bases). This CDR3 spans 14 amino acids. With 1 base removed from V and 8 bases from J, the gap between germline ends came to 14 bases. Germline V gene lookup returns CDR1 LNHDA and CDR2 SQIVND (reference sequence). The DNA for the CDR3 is TGTGCCAGTAGTATAGCGTGGACAGCAACCGGCTACACCTTC. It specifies CASSIAWTATGYTF.

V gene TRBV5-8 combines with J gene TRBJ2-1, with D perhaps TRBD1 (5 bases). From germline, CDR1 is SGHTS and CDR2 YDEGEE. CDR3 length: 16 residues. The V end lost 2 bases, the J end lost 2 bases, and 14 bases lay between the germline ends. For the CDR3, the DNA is TGTGCCAGCAGCTTAGGAATCCAGGGAACCTACAATGAGCAGTTCTTC. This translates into CASSLGIQGTYNEQFF.

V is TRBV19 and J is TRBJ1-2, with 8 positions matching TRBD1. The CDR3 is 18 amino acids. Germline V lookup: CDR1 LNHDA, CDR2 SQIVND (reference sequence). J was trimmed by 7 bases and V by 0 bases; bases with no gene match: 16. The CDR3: CASSIDGQGSPLWSGYTF. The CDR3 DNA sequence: TGTGCCAGTAGTATAGATGGACAGGGCTCCCCTTTGTGGTCTGGCTACACCTTC.

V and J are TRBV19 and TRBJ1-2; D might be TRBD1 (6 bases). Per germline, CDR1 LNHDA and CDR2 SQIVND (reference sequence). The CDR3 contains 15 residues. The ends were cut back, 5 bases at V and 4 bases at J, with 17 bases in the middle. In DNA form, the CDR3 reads TGTGCCAGTAGTTCACAGGGTAAGGGCCCCTATGGCTACACCTTC. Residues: CASSSQGKGPYGYTF. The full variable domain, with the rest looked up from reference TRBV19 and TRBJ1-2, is DGGITQSPKYLFRKEGQNVTLSCEQNLNHDAMYWYRQDPGQGLRLIYYSQIVNDFQKGDIAEGYSVSREKKESFPLTVTSAQKNPTAFYLCASSSQGKGPYGYTFGSGTRLTVV.

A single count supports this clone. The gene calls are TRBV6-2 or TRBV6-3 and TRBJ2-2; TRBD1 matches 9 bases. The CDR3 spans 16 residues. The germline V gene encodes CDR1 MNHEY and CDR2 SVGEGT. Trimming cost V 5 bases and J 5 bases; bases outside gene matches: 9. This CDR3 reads CASSLLGQGRTGELFF. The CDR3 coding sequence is TGTGCCAGCAGTCTCCTCGGACAGGGGCGGACCGGGGAGCTGTTTTTT.

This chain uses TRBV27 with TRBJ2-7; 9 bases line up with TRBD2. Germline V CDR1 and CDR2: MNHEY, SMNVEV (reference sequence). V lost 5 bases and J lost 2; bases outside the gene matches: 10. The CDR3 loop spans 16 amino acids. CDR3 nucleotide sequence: TGTGCCAGCAGTAGCTCCGGGACTAGCAGACCCTACGAGCAGTACTTC. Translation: CASSSSGTSRPYEQYF.